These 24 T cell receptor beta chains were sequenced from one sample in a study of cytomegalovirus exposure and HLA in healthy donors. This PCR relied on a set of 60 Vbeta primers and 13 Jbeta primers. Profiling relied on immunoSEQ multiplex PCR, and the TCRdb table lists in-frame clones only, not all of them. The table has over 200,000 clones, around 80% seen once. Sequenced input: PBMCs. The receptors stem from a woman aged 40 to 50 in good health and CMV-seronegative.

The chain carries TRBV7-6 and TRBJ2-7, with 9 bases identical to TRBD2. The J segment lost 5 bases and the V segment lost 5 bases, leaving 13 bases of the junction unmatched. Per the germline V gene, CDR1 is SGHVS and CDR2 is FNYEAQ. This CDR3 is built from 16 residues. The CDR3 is CASSPSGAGGIDEQYF. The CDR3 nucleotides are TGTGCCAGCAGCCCTTCTGGAGCGGGGGGAATTGACGAGCAGTACTTC.

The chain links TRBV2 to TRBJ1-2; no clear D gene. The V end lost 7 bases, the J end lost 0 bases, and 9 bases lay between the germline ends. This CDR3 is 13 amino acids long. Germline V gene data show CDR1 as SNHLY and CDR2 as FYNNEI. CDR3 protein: CASNAQTNYGYTF. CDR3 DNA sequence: TGTGCCAGCAACGCACAGACTAACTATGGCTACACCTTC.

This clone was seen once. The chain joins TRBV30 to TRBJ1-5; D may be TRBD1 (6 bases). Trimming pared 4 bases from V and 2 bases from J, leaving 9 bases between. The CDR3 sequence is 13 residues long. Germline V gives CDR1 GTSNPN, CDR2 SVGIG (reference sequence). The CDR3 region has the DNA TGTGCCTGGAAAGCAGGGGGCAATCAGCCCCAGCATTTT. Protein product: CAWKAGGNQPQHF.

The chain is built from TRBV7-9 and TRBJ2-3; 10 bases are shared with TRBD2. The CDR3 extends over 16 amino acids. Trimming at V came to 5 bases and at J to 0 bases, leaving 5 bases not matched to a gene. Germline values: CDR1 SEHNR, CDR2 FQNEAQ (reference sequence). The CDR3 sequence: CASSPGLAASTDTQYF. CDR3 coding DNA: TGTGCCAGCAGCCCCGGACTAGCGGCTAGCACAGATACGCAGTATTTT.

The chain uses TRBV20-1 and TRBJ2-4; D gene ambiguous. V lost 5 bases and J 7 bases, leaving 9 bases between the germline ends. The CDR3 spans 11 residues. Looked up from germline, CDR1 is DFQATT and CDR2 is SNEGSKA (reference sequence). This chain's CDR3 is CSAPLRNIQYF. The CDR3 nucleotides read TGCAGTGCTCCTCTACGGAACATTCAGTACTTC.

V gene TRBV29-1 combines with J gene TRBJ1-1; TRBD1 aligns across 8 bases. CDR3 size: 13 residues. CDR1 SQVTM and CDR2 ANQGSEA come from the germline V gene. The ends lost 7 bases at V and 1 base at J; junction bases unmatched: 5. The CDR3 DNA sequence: TGCAGCGGATCCACAGGGGGGAACACTGAAGCTTTCTTT. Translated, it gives CSGSTGGNTEAFF.

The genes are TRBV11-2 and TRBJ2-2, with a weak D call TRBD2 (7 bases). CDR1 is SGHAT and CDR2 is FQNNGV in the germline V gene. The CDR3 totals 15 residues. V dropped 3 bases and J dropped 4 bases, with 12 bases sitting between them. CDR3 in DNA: TGTGCCAGCAGCTTCGGGGGGCCGTCCACCGGGGAGCTGTTTTTT. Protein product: CASSFGGPSTGELFF.

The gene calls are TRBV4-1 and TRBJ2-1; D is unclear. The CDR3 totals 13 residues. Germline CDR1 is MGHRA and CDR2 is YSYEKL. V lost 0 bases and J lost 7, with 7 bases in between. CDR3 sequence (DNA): TGCGCCAGCAGCCAAGATCTAGATAATGAGCAGTTCTTC. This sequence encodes CASSQDLDNEQFF.

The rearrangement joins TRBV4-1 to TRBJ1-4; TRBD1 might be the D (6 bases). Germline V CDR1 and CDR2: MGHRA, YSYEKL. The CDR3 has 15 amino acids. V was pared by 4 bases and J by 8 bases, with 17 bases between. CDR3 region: CASSLSETGGEKLFF. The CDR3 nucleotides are TGCGCCAGCAGCCTCTCTGAGACAGGTGGCGAAAAACTGTTTTTT.

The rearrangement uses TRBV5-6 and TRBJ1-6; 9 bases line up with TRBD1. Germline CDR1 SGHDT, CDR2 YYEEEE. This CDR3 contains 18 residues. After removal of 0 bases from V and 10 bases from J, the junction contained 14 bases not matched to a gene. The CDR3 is CASSLVGGFGTGPSPLHF. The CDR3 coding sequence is TGTGCCAGCAGCTTGGTAGGAGGTTTTGGGACAGGGCCGTCACCCCTCCACTTT.

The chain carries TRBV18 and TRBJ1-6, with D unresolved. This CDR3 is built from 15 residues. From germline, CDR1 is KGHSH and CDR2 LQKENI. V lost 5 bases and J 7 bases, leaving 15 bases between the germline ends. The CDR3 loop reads CASSSKRERNSPLHF. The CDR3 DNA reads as TGTGCCAGCTCATCAAAGCGGGAAAGAAATTCACCCCTCCACTTT. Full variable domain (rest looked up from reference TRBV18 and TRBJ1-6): NAGVMQNPRHLVRRRGQEARLRCSPMKGHSHVYWYRQLPEEGLKFMVYLQKENIIDESGMPKERFSAEFPKEGPSILRIQQVVRGDSAAYFCASSSKRERNSPLHFGNGTRLTVT.

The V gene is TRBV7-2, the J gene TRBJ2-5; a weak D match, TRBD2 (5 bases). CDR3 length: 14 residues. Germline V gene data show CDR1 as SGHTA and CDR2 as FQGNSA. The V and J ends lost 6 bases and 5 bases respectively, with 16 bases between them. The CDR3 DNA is TGTGCCAGCAGTAACCCAACTAGTACGGAGACCCAGTACTTC. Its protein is CASSNPTSTETQYF.

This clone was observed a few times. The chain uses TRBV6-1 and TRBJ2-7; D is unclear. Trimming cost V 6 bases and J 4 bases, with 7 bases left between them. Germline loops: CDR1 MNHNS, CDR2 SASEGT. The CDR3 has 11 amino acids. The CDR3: CASRLSYEQYF. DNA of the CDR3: TGTGCCAGCAGACTATCGTACGAGCAGTACTTC.

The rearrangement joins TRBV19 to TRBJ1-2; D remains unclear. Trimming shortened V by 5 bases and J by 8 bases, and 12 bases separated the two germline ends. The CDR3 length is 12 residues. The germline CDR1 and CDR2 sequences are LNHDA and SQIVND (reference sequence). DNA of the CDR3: TGTGCCAGTAGTGAATGGACGGGAGGCTACACCTTC. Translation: CASSEWTGGYTF.

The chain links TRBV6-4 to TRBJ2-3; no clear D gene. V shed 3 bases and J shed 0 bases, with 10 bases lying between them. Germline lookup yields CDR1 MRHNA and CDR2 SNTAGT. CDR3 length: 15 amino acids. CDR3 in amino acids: CASSESGSSTDTQYF. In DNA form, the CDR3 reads TGTGCCAGCAGTGAGTCAGGCTCTAGCACAGATACGCAGTATTTT.

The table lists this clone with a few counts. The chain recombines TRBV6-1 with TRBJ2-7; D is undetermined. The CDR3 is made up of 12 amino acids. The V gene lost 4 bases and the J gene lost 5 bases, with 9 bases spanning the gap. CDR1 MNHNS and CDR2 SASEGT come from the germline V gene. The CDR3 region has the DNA TGTGCCAGCAGTGTATTCAGGCACGAGCAGTACTTC. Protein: CASSVFRHEQYF.

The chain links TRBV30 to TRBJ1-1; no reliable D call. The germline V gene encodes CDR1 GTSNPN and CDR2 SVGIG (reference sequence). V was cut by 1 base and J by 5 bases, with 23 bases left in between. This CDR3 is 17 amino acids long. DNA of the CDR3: TGTGCCTGGAGTGCCTCATATGGTGGGCCCTTACAGACTGAAGCTTTCTTT. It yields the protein CAWSASYGGPLQTEAFF.

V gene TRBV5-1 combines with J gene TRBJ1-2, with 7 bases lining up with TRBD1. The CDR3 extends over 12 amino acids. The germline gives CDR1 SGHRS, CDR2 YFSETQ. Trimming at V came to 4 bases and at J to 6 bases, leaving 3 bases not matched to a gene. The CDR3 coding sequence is TGCGCCAGCAGCCCGACAGGGAATGGCTACACCTTC. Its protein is CASSPTGNGYTF.

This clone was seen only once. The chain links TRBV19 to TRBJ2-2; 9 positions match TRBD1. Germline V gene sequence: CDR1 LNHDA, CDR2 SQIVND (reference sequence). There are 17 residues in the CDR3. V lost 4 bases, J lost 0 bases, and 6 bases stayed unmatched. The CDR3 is CASSTRTGGANTGELFF. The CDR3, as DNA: TGTGCCAGTAGTACACGAACAGGGGGCGCGAACACCGGGGAGCTGTTTTTT.

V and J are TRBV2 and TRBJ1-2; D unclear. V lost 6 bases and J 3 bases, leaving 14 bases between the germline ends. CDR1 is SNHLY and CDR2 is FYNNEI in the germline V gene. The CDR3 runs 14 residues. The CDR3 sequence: CASSPTSGDYGYTF. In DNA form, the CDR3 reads TGTGCCAGCAGCCCAACGAGCGGCGACTATGGCTACACCTTC.

This CDR3 reads CASSPTLQPGQGGYEQYF. CDR3 coding DNA: TGTGCCAGTAGTCCAACTTTACAACCGGGACAGGGGGGTTACGAGCAGTACTTC. This chain uses TRBV19 with TRBJ2-7; 11 positions agree with TRBD1. The J segment lost 4 bases and the V segment lost 5 bases, leaving 16 bases of the junction unmatched. Germline V gene data show CDR1 as LNHDA and CDR2 as SQIVND (reference sequence). The CDR3 length is 18 residues.

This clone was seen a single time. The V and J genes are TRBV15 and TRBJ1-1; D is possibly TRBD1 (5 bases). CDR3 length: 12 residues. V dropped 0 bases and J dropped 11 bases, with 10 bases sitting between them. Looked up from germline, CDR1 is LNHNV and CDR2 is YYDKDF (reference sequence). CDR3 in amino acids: CATSRDPGLAFF. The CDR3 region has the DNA TGTGCCACCAGCAGAGATCCAGGGTTGGCTTTCTTT.

The CDR3 spells CASSELTSGGPETQYF. The DNA of the CDR3 is TGCGCCAGCAGTGAGTTGACTAGCGGGGGGCCAGAGACCCAGTACTTC. The chain employs TRBV10-2 and TRBJ2-5; 13 positions match TRBD2. This CDR3 is 16 amino acids long. CDR1 is WSHSY, CDR2 SAAADI, per germline. Trimming cost V 1 base and J 4 bases; bases outside gene matches: 3.

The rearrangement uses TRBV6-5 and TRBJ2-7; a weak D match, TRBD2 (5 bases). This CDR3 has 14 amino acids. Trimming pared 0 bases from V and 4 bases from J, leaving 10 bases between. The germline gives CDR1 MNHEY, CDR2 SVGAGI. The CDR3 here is CASSYSRETYEQYF. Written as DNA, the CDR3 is TGTGCCAGCAGTTACTCGAGGGAGACATACGAGCAGTACTTC.